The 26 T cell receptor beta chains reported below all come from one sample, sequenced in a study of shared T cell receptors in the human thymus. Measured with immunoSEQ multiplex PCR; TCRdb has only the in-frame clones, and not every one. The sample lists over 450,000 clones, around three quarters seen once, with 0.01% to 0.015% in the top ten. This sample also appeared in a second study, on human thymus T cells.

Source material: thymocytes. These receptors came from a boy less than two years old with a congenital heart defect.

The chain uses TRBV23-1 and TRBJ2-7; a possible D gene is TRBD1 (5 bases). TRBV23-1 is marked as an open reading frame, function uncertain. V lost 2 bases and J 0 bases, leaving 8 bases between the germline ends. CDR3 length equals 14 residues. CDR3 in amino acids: CASSQPDNSYEQYF. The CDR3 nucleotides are TGCGCCAGCAGTCAACCGGACAACTCCTACGAGCAGTACTTC.

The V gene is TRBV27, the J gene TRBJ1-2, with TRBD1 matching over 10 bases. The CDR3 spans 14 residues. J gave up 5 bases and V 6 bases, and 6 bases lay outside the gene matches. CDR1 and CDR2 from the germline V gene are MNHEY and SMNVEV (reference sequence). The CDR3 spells CASRATGGVYGYTF. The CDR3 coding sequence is TGTGCCAGCAGGGCGACAGGGGGCGTTTATGGCTACACCTTC.

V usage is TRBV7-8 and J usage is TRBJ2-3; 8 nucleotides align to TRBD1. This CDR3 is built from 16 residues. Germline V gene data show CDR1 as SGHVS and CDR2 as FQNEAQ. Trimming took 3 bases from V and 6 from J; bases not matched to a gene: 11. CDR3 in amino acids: CASSFPLGTGGDTQYF. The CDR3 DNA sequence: TGTGCCAGCAGCTTTCCCTTGGGGACAGGAGGGGATACGCAGTATTTT.

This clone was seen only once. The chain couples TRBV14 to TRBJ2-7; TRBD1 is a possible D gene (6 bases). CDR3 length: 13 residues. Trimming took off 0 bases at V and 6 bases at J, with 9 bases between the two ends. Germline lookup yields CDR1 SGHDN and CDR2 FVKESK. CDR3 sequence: CASSQEQGSEQYF. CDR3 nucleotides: TGTGCCAGCAGCCAAGAGCAGGGGTCCGAGCAGTACTTC.

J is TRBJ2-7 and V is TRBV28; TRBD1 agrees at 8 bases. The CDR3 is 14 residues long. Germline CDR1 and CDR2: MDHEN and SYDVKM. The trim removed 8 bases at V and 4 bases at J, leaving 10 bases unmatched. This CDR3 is CASANQGAIYEQYF. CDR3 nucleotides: TGTGCCAGCGCAAATCAGGGGGCGATTTACGAGCAGTACTTC.

For the CDR3, the DNA is TGTGCCAGCAGTTTATCGGGACAACACCATGGCTACACCTTC. Residues: CASSLSGQHHGYTF. This sequence joins TRBV27 and TRBJ1-2, with TRBD1 as a possible D gene (6 bases). The CDR3 extends over 14 amino acids. The germline V gene has CDR1 MNHEY and CDR2 SMNVEV (reference sequence). V gave up 0 bases and J gave up 6 bases, with 11 bases separating them.

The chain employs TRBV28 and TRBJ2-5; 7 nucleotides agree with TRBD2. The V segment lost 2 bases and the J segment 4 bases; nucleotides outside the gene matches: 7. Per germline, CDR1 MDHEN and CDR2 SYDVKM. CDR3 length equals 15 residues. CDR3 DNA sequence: TGTGCCAGCAGTTTAGGGGGAGGGCCGGGAGAGACCCAGTACTTC. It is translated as CASSLGGGPGETQYF.

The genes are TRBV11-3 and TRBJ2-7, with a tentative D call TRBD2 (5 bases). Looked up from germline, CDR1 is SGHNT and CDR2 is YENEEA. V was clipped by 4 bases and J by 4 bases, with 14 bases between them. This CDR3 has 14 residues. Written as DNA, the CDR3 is TGTGCCAGCAGCTCTTGGTCTAGCTCATACGAGCAGTACTTC. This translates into CASSSWSSSYEQYF.

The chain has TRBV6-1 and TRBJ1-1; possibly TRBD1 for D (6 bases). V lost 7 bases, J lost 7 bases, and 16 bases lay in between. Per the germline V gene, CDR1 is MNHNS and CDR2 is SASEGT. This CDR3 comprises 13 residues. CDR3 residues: CASTYRQVGEAFF. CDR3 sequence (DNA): TGTGCCAGCACATATCGACAGGTGGGTGAAGCTTTCTTT.

The CDR3 DNA sequence: TGCGCCAGCAGCCATAACAGGCGCTCCTACGAGCAGTACTTC. Residues: CASSHNRRSYEQYF. The J gene is TRBJ2-7, the V gene TRBV4-3, with a possible D match to TRBD1 (5 bases). Looked up from germline, CDR1 is LGHNA and CDR2 is YSLEER. The CDR3 runs to 14 residues. The V gene lost 3 bases and the J gene lost 0 bases, with 9 bases spanning the gap.

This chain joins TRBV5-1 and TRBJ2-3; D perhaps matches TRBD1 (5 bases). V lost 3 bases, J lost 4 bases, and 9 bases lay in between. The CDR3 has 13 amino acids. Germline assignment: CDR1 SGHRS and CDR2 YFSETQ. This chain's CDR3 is CASSSTVADTQYF. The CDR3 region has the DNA TGCGCCAGCAGCTCGACAGTAGCAGATACGCAGTATTTT.

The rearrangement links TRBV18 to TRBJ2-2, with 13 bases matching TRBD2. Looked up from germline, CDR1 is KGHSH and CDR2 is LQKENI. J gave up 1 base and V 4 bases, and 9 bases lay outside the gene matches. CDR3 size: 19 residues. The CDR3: CASSRDRGLAGKNTGELFF. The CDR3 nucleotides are TGTGCCAGCTCACGGGATCGGGGACTAGCGGGGAAGAACACCGGGGAGCTGTTTTTT. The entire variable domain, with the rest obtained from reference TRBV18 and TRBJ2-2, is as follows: NAGVMQNPRHLVRRRGQEARLRCSPMKGHSHVYWYRQLPEEGLKFMVYLQKENIIDESGMPKERFSAEFPKEGPSILRIQQVVRGDSAAYFCASSRDRGLAGKNTGELFFGEGSRLTVL.

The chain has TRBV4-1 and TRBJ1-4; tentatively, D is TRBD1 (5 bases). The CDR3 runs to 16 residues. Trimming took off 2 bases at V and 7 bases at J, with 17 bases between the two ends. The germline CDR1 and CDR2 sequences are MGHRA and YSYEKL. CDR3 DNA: TGCGCCAGCAGCCAACCAAGCGGGGCCCTGGGTGAAAAACTGTTTTTT. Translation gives CASSQPSGALGEKLFF.

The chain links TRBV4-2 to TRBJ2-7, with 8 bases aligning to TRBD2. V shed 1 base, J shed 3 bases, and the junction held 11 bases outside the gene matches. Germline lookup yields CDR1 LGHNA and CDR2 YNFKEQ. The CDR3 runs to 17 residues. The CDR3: CASSQVWSGSVVYEQYF. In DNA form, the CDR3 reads TGTGCCAGCAGCCAAGTTTGGAGCGGGAGCGTGGTCTACGAGCAGTACTTC.

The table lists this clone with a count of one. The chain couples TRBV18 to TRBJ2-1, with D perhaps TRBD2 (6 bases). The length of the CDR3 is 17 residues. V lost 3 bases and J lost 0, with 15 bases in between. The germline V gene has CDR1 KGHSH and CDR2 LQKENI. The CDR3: CASSPLLAESSYNEQFF. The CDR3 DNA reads TGTGCCAGCTCACCCCTACTAGCCGAGAGCTCCTACAATGAGCAGTTCTTC.

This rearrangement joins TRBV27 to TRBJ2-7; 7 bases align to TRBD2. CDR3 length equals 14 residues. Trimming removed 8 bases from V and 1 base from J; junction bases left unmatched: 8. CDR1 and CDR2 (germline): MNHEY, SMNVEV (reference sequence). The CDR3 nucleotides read TGTGCCAGCGCGGGGGTAATCGGTTCCTACGAGCAGTACTTC. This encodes CASAGVIGSYEQYF.

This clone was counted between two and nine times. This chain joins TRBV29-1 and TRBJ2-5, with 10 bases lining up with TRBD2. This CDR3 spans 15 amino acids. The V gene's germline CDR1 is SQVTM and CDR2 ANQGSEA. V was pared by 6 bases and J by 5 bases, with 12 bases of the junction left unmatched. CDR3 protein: CSVPVSGRRLETQYF. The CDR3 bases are TGCAGCGTCCCGGTTAGCGGGAGGCGGTTGGAGACCCAGTACTTC.

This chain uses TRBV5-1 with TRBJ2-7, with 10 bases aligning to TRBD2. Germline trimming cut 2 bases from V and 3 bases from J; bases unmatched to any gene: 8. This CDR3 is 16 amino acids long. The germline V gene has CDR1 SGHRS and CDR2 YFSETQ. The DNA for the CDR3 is TGCGCCAGCAGCTTTACGGCTAGCGGGAGTCTCTACGAGCAGTACTTC. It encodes CASSFTASGSLYEQYF. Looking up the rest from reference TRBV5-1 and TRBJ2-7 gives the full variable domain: KAGVTQTPRYLIKTRGQQVTLSCSPISGHRSVSWYQQTPGQGLQFLFEYFSETQRNKGNFPGRFSGRQFSNSRSEMNVSTLELGDSALYLCASSFTASGSLYEQYFGPGTRLTVT.

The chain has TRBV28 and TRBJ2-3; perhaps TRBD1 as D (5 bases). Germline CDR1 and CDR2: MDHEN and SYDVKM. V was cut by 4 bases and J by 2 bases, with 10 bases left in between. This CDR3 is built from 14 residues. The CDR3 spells CASSSQENTDTQYF. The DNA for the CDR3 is TGTGCCAGCAGTTCACAGGAAAACACAGATACGCAGTATTTT.

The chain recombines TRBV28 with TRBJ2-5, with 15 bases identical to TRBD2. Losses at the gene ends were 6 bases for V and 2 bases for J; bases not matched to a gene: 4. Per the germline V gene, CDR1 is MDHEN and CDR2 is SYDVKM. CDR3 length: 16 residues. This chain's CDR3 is CASRRTSGRVQETQYF. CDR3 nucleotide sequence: TGTGCCAGCAGACGGACTAGCGGGAGGGTTCAAGAGACCCAGTACTTC. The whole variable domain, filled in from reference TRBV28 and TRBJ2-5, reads DVKVTQSSRYLVKRTGEKVFLECVQDMDHENMFWYRQDPGLGLRLIYFSYDVKMKEKGDIPEGYSVSREKKERFSLILESASTNQTSMYLCASRRTSGRVQETQYFGPGTRLLVL.

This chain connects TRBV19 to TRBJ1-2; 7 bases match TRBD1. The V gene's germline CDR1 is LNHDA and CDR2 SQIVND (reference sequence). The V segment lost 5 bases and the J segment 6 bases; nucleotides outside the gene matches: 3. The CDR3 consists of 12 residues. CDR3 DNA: TGTGCCAGTAGTGTACAGGGGCATGGCTACACCTTC. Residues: CASSVQGHGYTF.

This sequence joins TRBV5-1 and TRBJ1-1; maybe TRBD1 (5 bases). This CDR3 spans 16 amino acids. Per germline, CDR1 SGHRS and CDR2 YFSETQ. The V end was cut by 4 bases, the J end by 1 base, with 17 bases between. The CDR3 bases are TGCGCCAGCAGCCGCGGGACCGAATATACGAACACTGAAGCTTTCTTT. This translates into CASSRGTEYTNTEAFF.

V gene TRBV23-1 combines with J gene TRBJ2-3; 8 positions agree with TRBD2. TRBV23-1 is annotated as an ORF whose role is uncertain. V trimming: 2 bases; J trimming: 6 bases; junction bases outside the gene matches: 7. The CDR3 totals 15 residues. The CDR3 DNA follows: TGCGCCAGCAGTCAAGAACTAGCGGATGGGGATACGCAGTATTTT. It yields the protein CASSQELADGDTQYF.

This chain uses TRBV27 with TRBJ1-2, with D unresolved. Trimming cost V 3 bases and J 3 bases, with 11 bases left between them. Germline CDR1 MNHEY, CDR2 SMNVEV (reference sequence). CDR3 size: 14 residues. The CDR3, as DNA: TGTGCCAGCAGTTTGGTCGGAGCAGACTATGGCTACACCTTC. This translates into CASSLVGADYGYTF.

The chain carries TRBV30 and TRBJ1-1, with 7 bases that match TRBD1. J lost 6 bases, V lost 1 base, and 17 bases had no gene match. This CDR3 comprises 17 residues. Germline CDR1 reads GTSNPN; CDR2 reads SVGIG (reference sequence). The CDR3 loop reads CAWSGQGALILPAEAFF. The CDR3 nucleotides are TGTGCCTGGAGTGGACAGGGCGCCCTTATACTACCCGCTGAAGCTTTCTTT.

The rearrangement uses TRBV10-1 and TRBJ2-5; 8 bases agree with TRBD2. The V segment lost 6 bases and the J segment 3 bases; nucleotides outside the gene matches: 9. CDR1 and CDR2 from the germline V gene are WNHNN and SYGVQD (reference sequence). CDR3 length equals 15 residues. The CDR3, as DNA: TGCGCCAGCAGCCTGACCCCGGGAGGGGAAGAGACCCAGTACTTC. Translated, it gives CASSLTPGGEETQYF.